Shown below are 5 T cell receptor beta chains from a single sample sequenced in a study of neurological immune-mediated disorders. Using its own MiXCR run on the 5' RACE reads, TCRdb lists one record per CDR3 protein. The sample has more than 30,000 distinct CDR3 sequences; approximately 12% are singletons. The sample's time point: technical triplicate 2. Sequencing was performed on CD4+ T cells from blood. These receptors were taken from a female donor with HTLV-1-associated myelopathy (HAM/TSP).

This clonotype was recorded many times. The chain combines TRBV4-3 with TRBJ2-2; no firm D call. CDR1 is LGHNA, CDR2 YSLEER, per germline. V dropped 0 bases and J dropped 3 bases, with 8 bases sitting between them. This CDR3 comprises 15 residues. The CDR3 loop reads CASSQDVFYTGELFF. Written as DNA, the CDR3 is TGCGCCAGCAGCCAAGATGTCTTCTACACCGGGGAGCTGTTTTTT.

This clonotype was recorded many times. V gene TRBV6-1 combines with J gene TRBJ2-7; D unresolved. The CDR3 is 12 residues long. CDR1 is MNHNS and CDR2 is SASEGT in the germline V gene. V lost 1 base, J lost 4 bases, and 5 bases lay in between. DNA for the CDR3: TGTGCCAGCAGTGAAGGCGGTTACGAGCAGTACTTC. It yields the protein CASSEGGYEQYF.

This clonotype was detected many times. This chain uses TRBV19 with TRBJ1-1, with TRBD1 identical over 8 bases. From germline, CDR1 is LNHDA and CDR2 SQIVND (reference sequence). After removal of 3 bases from V and 6 bases from J, the junction contained 12 bases not matched to a gene. The CDR3 has 16 amino acids. CDR3 nucleotide sequence: TGTGCCAGTAGTATTTTGACCCACAGGGGGAGGTCTGAAGCTTTCTTT. This sequence encodes CASSILTHRGRSEAFF.

This clonotype has at least ten counts. The chain joins TRBV12-3 or TRBV12-4 to TRBJ2-3; no clear D gene. The CDR3 is 13 amino acids. The V end was cut by 5 bases, the J end by 6 bases, with 12 bases between. CDR3 nucleotides: TGTGCCAGCAGTCCGACTGGAGAGGATACGCAGTATTTT. It encodes CASSPTGEDTQYF.

Many counts were recorded for this clonotype. This chain joins TRBV6-5 and TRBJ2-2; possible D gene TRBD2, 6 bases. The CDR3 loop spans 12 amino acids. Germline V lookup: CDR1 MNHEY, CDR2 SVGAGI. With 11 bases removed from V and 4 bases from J, the gap between germline ends came to 11 bases. The CDR3: CAVGGGTGELFF. DNA of the CDR3: TGTGCCGTGGGGGGTGGCACCGGGGAGCTGTTTTTT.